One sample yielded the 23 T cell receptor beta chains listed below, sequenced in a study of blood T cell repertoires in COVID-19. Libraries were prepared by immunoSEQ multiplex PCR; TCRdb keeps only in-frame clonotypes and omits some of them. The sample lists 52,000 or so clones; 90% to 95% were seen once. The sample consisted of peripheral blood. Source of these receptors: a middle-aged man with acute or convalescent COVID-19.

The chain links TRBV18 to TRBJ2-1; 9 nucleotides align to TRBD2. The CDR3 spans 15 residues. The germline CDR1 and CDR2 sequences are KGHSH and LQKENI. V shed 6 bases and J 5 bases; nucleotides not matched to a gene: 8. The CDR3 reads CASSPKTSGDNEQFF. CDR3 nucleotides: TGTGCCAGCTCGCCTAAGACTAGCGGTGACAATGAGCAGTTCTTC. Full variable domain (missing parts from reference TRBV18 and TRBJ2-1): NAGVMQNPRHLVRRRGQEARLRCSPMKGHSHVYWYRQLPEEGLKFMVYLQKENIIDESGMPKERFSAEFPKEGPSILRIQQVVRGDSAAYFCASSPKTSGDNEQFFGPGTRLTVL.

The chain employs TRBV4-1 and TRBJ2-7; 7 bases line up with TRBD1. The germline CDR1 and CDR2 sequences are MGHRA and YSYEKL. The V and J ends lost 5 bases and 0 bases, in that order; junction bases with no gene match: 4. The CDR3 length is 14 residues. DNA of the CDR3: TGCGCCAGCAGCAATTGGGACAGCTCCTACGAGCAGTACTTC. It encodes CASSNWDSSYEQYF.

This chain connects TRBV9 to TRBJ1-3; no reliable D call. Trimming cost V 0 bases and J 0 bases, with 7 bases left between them. The CDR3 covers 15 residues. Germline V CDR1 and CDR2: SGDLS, YYNGEE. CDR3 amino acids: CASSVGPSSGNTIYF. In DNA, the CDR3 is TGTGCCAGCAGCGTAGGGCCCAGCTCTGGAAACACCATATATTTT. The whole variable domain, remainder taken from reference TRBV9 and TRBJ1-3, is DSGVTQTPKHLITATGQRVTLRCSPRSGDLSVYWYQQSLDQGLQFLIQYYNGEERAKGNILERFSAQQFPDLHSELNLSSLELGDSALYFCASSVGPSSGNTIYFGEGSWLTVV.

The chain links TRBV7-9 to TRBJ1-1, with D unresolved. V was trimmed by 5 bases and J by 1 base, leaving 5 bases between them. The CDR3 is 12 residues long. Germline V gene data show CDR1 as SEHNR and CDR2 as FQNEAQ (reference sequence). The chain's CDR3 is CASSRRNTEAFF. CDR3 sequence (DNA): TGTGCCAGCAGCCGTAGGAACACTGAAGCTTTCTTT.

The J gene is TRBJ2-1, the V gene TRBV5-3; D is perhaps TRBD1 (6 bases). TRBV5-3 is recorded as an ORF, its role being uncertain. The CDR3 runs 18 residues. Trimming shortened V by 5 bases and J by 5 bases, and 26 bases separated the two germline ends. The CDR3 loop reads CARSLTLLGTYVNNEQFF. CDR3 DNA: TGTGCCAGAAGTCTCACTCTTCTAGGGACATACGTAAACAATGAGCAGTTCTTC.

The genes are TRBV11-3 and TRBJ2-3, with D unclear. This CDR3 has 11 residues. V lost 3 bases and J 6 bases, leaving 4 bases between the germline ends. Looked up from germline, CDR1 is SGHNT and CDR2 is YENEEA. Here the CDR3 DNA reads TGTGCCAGCAGCTTCGGGGATACGCAGTATTTT. Translation gives CASSFGDTQYF.

This clone was seen once. CDR3 sequence (DNA): TGCGCCAGCAGCCCGACTGGGCCGGGAAGGTTGGGCACAGATACGCAGTATTTT. This sequence encodes CASSPTGPGRLGTDTQYF. The chain recombines TRBV5-1 with TRBJ2-3; weak D call: TRBD2 (5 bases). This CDR3 contains 18 residues. Germline V gene lookup returns CDR1 SGHRS and CDR2 YFSETQ. The V and J ends lost 4 bases and 1 base respectively, with 22 bases between them.

V gene TRBV5-1 combines with J gene TRBJ2-2; 7 positions agree with TRBD2. The CDR3 length is 14 residues. Germline CDR1 is SGHRS and CDR2 is YFSETQ. Trimming at V came to 1 base and at J to 6 bases, leaving 3 bases not matched to a gene. DNA for the CDR3: TGCGCCAGCAGCTTGACAGCGGGACCCGGGGAGCTGTTTTTT. Translating it yields CASSLTAGPGELFF.

V gene TRBV7-2 combines with J gene TRBJ2-2; TRBD2 is a possible D gene (5 bases). The CDR3 spans 15 residues. Germline CDR1 and CDR2: SGHTA and FQGNSA. The V gene lost 2 bases and the J gene lost 7 bases, with 14 bases spanning the gap. CDR3 amino acids: CASSLIGERDGELFF. The CDR3 DNA reads as TGTGCCAGCAGCTTAATTGGGGAGAGGGACGGGGAGCTGTTTTTT.

The V call is TRBV10-3, the J call TRBJ2-7; perhaps TRBD2 as D (6 bases). The germline V gene encodes CDR1 ENHRY and CDR2 SYGVKD. Between the trimmed V and J ends, which lost 4 bases and 0 bases, there was a span of 10 bases. CDR3 length: 14 residues. The DNA of the CDR3 is TGTGCCATCAGTGGGGACGGGAGCTCCTACGAGCAGTACTTC. Amino acid sequence: CAISGDGSSYEQYF.

In its sample, this clone was seen once. V and J are TRBV7-7 and TRBJ2-7, with D maybe TRBD1 (5 bases). Trimming left V 1 base short and J 2 bases short, with 9 bases between. The germline V gene has CDR1 SSHAT and CDR2 FNYEAQ (reference sequence). This CDR3 region has 14 residues. The CDR3 nucleotides read TGTGCCAGCAGCTTAGACAGGACGACCTACGAGCAGTACTTC. It is translated as CASSLDRTTYEQYF.

The rearrangement uses TRBV9 and TRBJ1-2; the match to TRBD1 covers 7 bases. With 4 bases clipped from V and 4 bases from J, the junction kept 7 bases outside the gene matches. The germline gives CDR1 SGDLS, CDR2 YYNGEE. The CDR3 contains 14 residues. CDR3 residues: CASSHDQGGYGYTF. The CDR3, as DNA: TGTGCCAGCAGCCATGATCAGGGGGGCTATGGCTACACCTTC.

The chain couples TRBV27 to TRBJ2-7, with TRBD1 as a possible D gene (5 bases). The CDR3 loop spans 16 amino acids. The germline V and J ends were trimmed by 4 bases and 2 bases, with 18 bases remaining between them. Germline assignment: CDR1 MNHEY and CDR2 SMNVEV (reference sequence). The CDR3 spells CASSYMPVGQTYEQYF. CDR3 coding DNA: TGTGCCAGCAGTTATATGCCGGTGGGGCAGACCTACGAGCAGTACTTC.

The gene calls are TRBV5-1 and TRBJ2-3; 8 bases fit TRBD1. V lost 0 bases, J lost 6 bases, and 3 bases stayed unmatched. The germline V gene has CDR1 SGHRS and CDR2 YFSETQ. The CDR3 runs 14 residues. This CDR3 reads CASSLATGADTQYF. CDR3 in DNA: TGCGCCAGCAGCTTGGCGACAGGGGCGGATACGCAGTATTTT.

The chain uses TRBV4-1 and TRBJ2-4; 12 nucleotides align to TRBD2. V was pared by 4 bases and J by 4 bases, with 8 bases of the junction left unmatched. Germline V CDR1 and CDR2: MGHRA, YSYEKL. The CDR3 runs 17 residues. CDR3 sequence: CASSPLGLAGPKNIQYF. In nucleotides, the CDR3 is TGCGCCAGCAGCCCTCTCGGACTAGCGGGACCTAAAAACATTCAGTACTTC.

The chain is built from TRBV6-5 and TRBJ2-2; possible D gene TRBD1, 5 bases. This CDR3 comprises 15 residues. CDR1 is MNHEY and CDR2 is SVGAGI in the germline V gene. The V gene lost 6 bases and the J gene lost 0 bases, with 11 bases spanning the gap. The CDR3 protein is CASSRTGPNTGELFF. CDR3 bases: TGTGCCAGCAGCCGTACAGGCCCGAACACCGGGGAGCTGTTTTTT.

The chain couples TRBV19 to TRBJ1-5, with a possible D match to TRBD1 (5 bases). Between the trimmed V and J ends, which lost 5 bases and 7 bases, there was a span of 21 bases. Germline CDR1 reads LNHDA; CDR2 reads SQIVND (reference sequence). CDR3 length: 16 amino acids. In nucleotides, the CDR3 is TGTGCCAGTAGTTCCCACGGAGGGGAAACCAGGCAGCCCCAGCATTTT. Its translation: CASSSHGGETRQPQHF.

This clone occurred once. This chain joins TRBV7-2 and TRBJ1-1; D unclear. CDR1 is SGHTA, CDR2 FQGNSA, per germline. V was clipped by 0 bases and J by 4 bases, with 12 bases between them. This CDR3 has 15 residues. The CDR3 protein is CASSLAVVRGTEAFF. The CDR3 DNA follows: TGTGCCAGCAGCTTAGCGGTTGTGCGAGGCACTGAAGCTTTCTTT.

This clone was detected once. This chain connects TRBV27 to TRBJ2-3; TRBD2 matches 7 bases. Germline assignment: CDR1 MNHEY and CDR2 SMNVEV (reference sequence). V dropped 8 bases and J dropped 2; count of bases not matched to a gene: 10. This CDR3 has 15 residues. The CDR3 coding sequence is TGTGCCAGCCACTCTGGGGGGAGGGCCACAGATACGCAGTATTTT. Residues: CASHSGGRATDTQYF.

The genes are TRBV9 and TRBJ1-3; D is undetermined. The length of the CDR3 is 16 residues. Germline V gene sequence: CDR1 SGDLS, CDR2 YYNGEE. V dropped 0 bases and J dropped 0 bases, with 10 bases sitting between them. The CDR3 coding sequence is TGTGCCAGCAGCGTAGCTGGCCCGAACTCTGGAAACACCATATATTTT. Translating gives CASSVAGPNSGNTIYF.

The chain is built from TRBV2 and TRBJ1-6, with 9 bases that match TRBD1. Trimming at V came to 7 bases and at J to 6 bases, leaving 7 bases not matched to a gene. The germline V gene encodes CDR1 SNHLY and CDR2 FYNNEI. This CDR3 region has 15 residues. CDR3 bases: TGTGCCAGCAACAGACCGGGACAGGGTAATTCACCCCTCCACTTT. It is translated as CASNRPGQGNSPLHF.

The genes are TRBV5-4 and TRBJ1-2; 8 bases line up with TRBD1. V shed 1 base, J shed 8 bases, and the junction held 10 bases outside the gene matches. Germline CDR1 reads SGHNT; CDR2 reads YYREEE (reference sequence). This CDR3 is built from 15 residues. CDR3 in amino acids: CASSLLGQEGRGYTF. In DNA form, the CDR3 reads TGTGCCAGCAGCTTGTTGGGACAGGAGGGACGAGGCTACACCTTC.

This chain joins TRBV3-1 (or the pseudogene TRBV3-2) and TRBJ2-7, with D possibly being TRBD2 (5 bases). Germline assignment: CDR1 LGHDT and CDR2 YNNKEL (reference sequence). The CDR3 spans 12 residues. Trimming took 2 bases from V and 6 from J, leaving 8 bases between them. CDR3: CASSQNRGEQYF. The CDR3 region has the DNA TGTGCCAGCAGCCAAAACCGGGGCGAGCAGTACTTC.